This entry lists 9 T cell receptor beta chains sequenced from one sample in a study of T cell repertoires in cytomegalovirus infection. Using its own MiXCR run on the reads, TCRdb lists one record per CDR3 protein. Of approximately 250,000 distinct CDR3 sequences listed, 9% to 15% are singletons. Sequencing was performed on PBMCs. Source of these receptors: a human donor in good health (CMV status not recorded). Some clones in this sample may be carry-over from other donors' samples.

This clonotype occurred many times. The rearrangement joins TRBV7-2 to TRBJ2-7; no reliable D call. V lost 5 bases and J 6 bases, leaving 11 bases between the germline ends. This CDR3 spans 12 amino acids. CDR1 and CDR2 (germline): SGHTA, FQGNSA. CDR3 loop: CASSTPFGEQYF. The CDR3 DNA sequence: TGTGCCAGCAGCACGCCCTTTGGCGAGCAGTACTTC.

This clonotype was seen many times. The V and J genes are TRBV7-2 and TRBJ1-5, with D maybe TRBD1 (5 bases). V was cut by 4 bases and J by 0 bases, with 7 bases left in between. Germline CDR1 reads SGHTA; CDR2 reads FQGNSA. This CDR3 region has 14 residues. The CDR3 protein is CASSWGLSNQPQHF. The CDR3 nucleotides are TGTGCCAGCAGCTGGGGACTTAGCAATCAGCCCCAGCATTTT. The variable domain in full, with the rest retrieved from reference TRBV7-2 and TRBJ1-5, is GAGVSQSPSNKVTEKGKDVELRCDPISGHTALYWYRQSLGQGLEFLIYFQGNSAPDKSGLPSDRFSAERTGGSVSTLTIQRTQQEDSAVYLCASSWGLSNQPQHFGDGTRLSIL.

V gene TRBV4-1 combines with J gene TRBJ2-1, with 13 bases matching TRBD2. This CDR3 is 16 amino acids long. CDR1 and CDR2 (germline): MGHRA, YSYEKL. J was trimmed by 6 bases and V by 4 bases; bases with no gene match: 6. CDR3 sequence (DNA): TGCGCCAGCAGCCGGGAACTAGCGGGAGGGGCCAATGAGCAGTTCTTC. It encodes CASSRELAGGANEQFF.

This clonotype was picked up a small number of times. The gene calls are TRBV4-3 and TRBJ2-7, with 8 nucleotides matching TRBD1. Germline loops: CDR1 LGHNA, CDR2 YSLEER. V shed 0 bases, J shed 4 bases, and the junction held 5 bases outside the gene matches. The CDR3 length is 15 residues. The CDR3 nucleotides read TGCGCCAGCAGCCAAGATTACAACAGGGGGTACGAGCAGTACTTC. Protein sequence: CASSQDYNRGYEQYF.

V gene TRBV28 combines with J gene TRBJ1-5; TRBD1 aligns across 8 bases. CDR1 MDHEN and CDR2 SYDVKM come from the germline V gene. The CDR3 extends over 17 amino acids. The V gene end was trimmed by 2 bases and the J gene end by 2 bases; junction bases not matched to a gene: 8. CDR3 DNA sequence: TGTGCCAGCAGTTTAGTTCGCCAGGGGGCCGGCAATCAGCCCCAGCATTTT. It codes for CASSLVRQGAGNQPQHF. The full variable domain, with the rest looked up from reference TRBV28 and TRBJ1-5, is DVKVTQSSRYLVKRTGEKVFLECVQDMDHENMFWYRQDPGLGLRLIYFSYDVKMKEKGDIPEGYSVSREKKERFSLILESASTNQTSMYLCASSLVRQGAGNQPQHFGDGTRLSIL.

V gene TRBV19 combines with J gene TRBJ1-3, with TRBD1 identical over 7 bases. Germline-derived CDR1 and CDR2 are LNHDA and SQIVND (reference sequence). The CDR3 contains 16 residues. Trimming removed 7 bases from V and 2 bases from J; junction bases left unmatched: 11. CDR3 DNA sequence: TGTGCCAGTATCCAGTCGACAGGGAACACTGGAAACACCATATATTTT. Translating gives CASIQSTGNTGNTIYF.

This clonotype was detected many times. CDR3 residues: CASLENAGYTDTQYF. The DNA for the CDR3 is TGTGCCAGCCTTGAAAATGCGGGGTACACAGATACGCAGTATTTT. The chain links TRBV6-2 or TRBV6-3 to TRBJ2-3; TRBD2 might be the D (6 bases). The germline gives CDR1 MNHEY, CDR2 SVGEGT. The CDR3 runs 15 residues. Trimming took off 8 bases at V and 2 bases at J, with 17 bases between the two ends.

This clonotype was seen repeatedly, ten times or more. The chain carries TRBV7-2 and TRBJ1-6; D unresolved. The V and J ends lost 1 base and 9 bases respectively, with 7 bases between them. The CDR3 loop spans 13 amino acids. The germline CDR1 and CDR2 sequences are SGHTA and FQGNSA. CDR3 nucleotides: TGTGCCAGCAGCTTAGGCGTGACTTCACCCCTCCACTTT. Encoded protein: CASSLGVTSPLHF.

This clonotype was detected many times. V usage is TRBV29-1 and J usage is TRBJ2-3, with D perhaps given as TRBD1 or TRBD2 (5 bases each). V was trimmed by 6 bases and J by 2 bases, leaving 9 bases between them. The CDR3 sequence is 12 residues long. The germline V gene has CDR1 SQVTM and CDR2 ANQGSEA. The CDR3 spells CSVTAVTDTQYF. DNA of the CDR3: TGCAGCGTGACAGCGGTCACAGATACGCAGTATTTT.